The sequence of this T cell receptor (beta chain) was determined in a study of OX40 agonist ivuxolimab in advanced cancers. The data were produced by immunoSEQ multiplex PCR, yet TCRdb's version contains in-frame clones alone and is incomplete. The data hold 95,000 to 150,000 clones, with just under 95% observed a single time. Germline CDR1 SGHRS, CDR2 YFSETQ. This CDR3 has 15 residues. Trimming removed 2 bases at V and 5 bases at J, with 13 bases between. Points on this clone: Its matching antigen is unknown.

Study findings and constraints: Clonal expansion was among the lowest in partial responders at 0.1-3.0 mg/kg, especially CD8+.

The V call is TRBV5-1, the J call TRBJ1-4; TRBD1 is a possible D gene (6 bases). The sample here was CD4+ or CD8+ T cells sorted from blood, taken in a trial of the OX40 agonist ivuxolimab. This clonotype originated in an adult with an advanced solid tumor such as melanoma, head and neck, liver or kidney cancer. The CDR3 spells CASSFWGQRNEKLFF. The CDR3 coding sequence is TGCGCCAGCAGCTTCTGGGGACAACGAAATGAAAAACTGTTTTTT.